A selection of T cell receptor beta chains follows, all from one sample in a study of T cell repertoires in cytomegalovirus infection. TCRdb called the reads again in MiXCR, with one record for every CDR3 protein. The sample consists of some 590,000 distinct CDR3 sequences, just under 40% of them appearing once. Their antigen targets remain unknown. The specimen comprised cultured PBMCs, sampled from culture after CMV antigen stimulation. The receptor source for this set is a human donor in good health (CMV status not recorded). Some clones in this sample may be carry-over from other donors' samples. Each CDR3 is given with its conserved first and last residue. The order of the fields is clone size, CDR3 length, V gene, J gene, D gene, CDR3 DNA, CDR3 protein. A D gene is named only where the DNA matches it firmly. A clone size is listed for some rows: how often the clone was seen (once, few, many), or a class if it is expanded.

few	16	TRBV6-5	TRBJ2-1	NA	TGTGCCAGCAGTTACGGGCCTCCCCCATCCTACAATGAGCAGTTCTTC	CASSYGPPPSYNEQFF
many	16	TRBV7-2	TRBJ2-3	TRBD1	TGTGCCAGCAGCTTATCTAGGACAGGGAGCACAGATACGCAGTATTTT	CASSLSRTGSTDTQYF
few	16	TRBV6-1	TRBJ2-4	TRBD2	TGTGCCAGCAGTGGGCGGCTAGCGGGGGGTCGGGACATTCAGTACTTC	CASSGRLAGGRDIQYF
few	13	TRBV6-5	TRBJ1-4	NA	TGTGCCCCCCGGGCAGGTTGTAATGAAAAACTGTTTTTT	CAPRAGCNEKLFF
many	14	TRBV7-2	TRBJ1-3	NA	TGTGCCAGCAGCTTGACAGGATCCGGAAACACCATATATTTT	CASSLTGSGNTIYF
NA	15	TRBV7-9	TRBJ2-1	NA	TGTGCCAGCAGCTTAGCGGGGGCAAGGGGATATGAGCAGTTCTTC	CASSLAGARGYEQFF
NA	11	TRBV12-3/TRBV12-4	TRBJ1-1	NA	TGTGCCAGCAGTTTTTTCCGGGAAGCTTTCTTT	CASSFFREAFF
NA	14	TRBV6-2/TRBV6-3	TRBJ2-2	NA	TGTGCCAGCAGTGACCCTCTCGTAACCGGGGAGCTGTTTTTT	CASSDPLVTGELFF
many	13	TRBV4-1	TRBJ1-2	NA	TGCGCCAGCAGCCAAGAAGTGAACTATGGCTACACCTTC	CASSQEVNYGYTF
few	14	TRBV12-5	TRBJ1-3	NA	TGTGCTAGTGGTTTAAGGATCACTGGAAACACCATATATTTT	CASGLRITGNTIYF
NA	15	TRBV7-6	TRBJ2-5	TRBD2	TGTGCCAGCAGCCGACAACTAGCGGGAGAAGAGACCCAGTACTTC	CASSRQLAGEETQYF
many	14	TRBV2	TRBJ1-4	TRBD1	TGTGCCAGCAGGTGGGACAGGAGTAATGAAAAACTGTTTTTT	CASRWDRSNEKLFF
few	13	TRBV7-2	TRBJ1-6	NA	TGTGCCAGCAGCTTAACAAATCTATCACCCCTCCACTTT	CASSLTNLSPLHF
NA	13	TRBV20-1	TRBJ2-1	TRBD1	TGCAGTGCTGGAGACCAGGGGGCCAATGAGCAGTTCTTC	CSAGDQGANEQFF
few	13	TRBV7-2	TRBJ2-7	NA	TGTGCCAGCAGCTTAAGAGGACTCAACGAGCAGTACTTC	CASSLRGLNEQYF
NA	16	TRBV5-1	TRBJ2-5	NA	TGCGCCAGCAGCTTGGAGGGGTATGAGGGATCGGAGACCCAGTACTTC	CASSLEGYEGSETQYF
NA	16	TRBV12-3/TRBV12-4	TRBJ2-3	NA	TGTGCCAGCAGTTTTCTGGCGGGAAAGGGGACAGATACGCAGTATTTT	CASSFLAGKGTDTQYF
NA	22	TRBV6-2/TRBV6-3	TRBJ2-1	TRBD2	TGTGCCAGCAGTTACTCCTGGACGGGGGGGACTAGCGGGAGAGGGTTCGACAATGAGCAGTTCTTC	CASSYSWTGGTSGRGFDNEQFF
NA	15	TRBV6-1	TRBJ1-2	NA	TGTGCCAGCATTCCCAGGGCGGGACGACGGAATGGCTACACCTTC	CASIPRAGRRNGYTF
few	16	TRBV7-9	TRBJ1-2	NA	TGTGCCAGCAGTCCCCGACCGTCGTCTTTACACTATGGCTACACCTTC	CASSPRPSSLHYGYTF
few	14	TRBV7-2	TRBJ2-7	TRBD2	TGTGCCAGCAGCTTAGATAGCGGGAGAGGAGAGCAGTACTTC	CASSLDSGRGEQYF
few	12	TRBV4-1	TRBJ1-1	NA	TGCGCCAGCAGCCAAGTATGGGGAGAAGCTTTCTTT	CASSQVWGEAFF
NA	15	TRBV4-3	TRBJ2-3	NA	TGCGCCAGCAGCCAAGATTTTTCTGGGGGAGATACGCAGTATTTT	CASSQDFSGGDTQYF
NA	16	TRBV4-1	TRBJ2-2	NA	TGCGCCAGCAGCCCAACCCTGGGGCTGAGCACCGGGGAGCTGTTTTTT	CASSPTLGLSTGELFF
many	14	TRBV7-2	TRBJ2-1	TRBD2	TGTGCCAGCAAAACGGGACTAGCGACCAATGAGCAGTTCTTC	CASKTGLATNEQFF
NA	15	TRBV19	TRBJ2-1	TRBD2	TGTGCCAGTAGGCCGGGACTAGCGGCTGACAATGAGCAGTTCTTC	CASRPGLAADNEQFF
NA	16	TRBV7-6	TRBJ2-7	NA	TGTGCCAGCAGCTTAGGAGTTGGGTGGATCCCCTACGAGCAGTACTTC	CASSLGVGWIPYEQYF
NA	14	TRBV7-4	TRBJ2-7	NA	TGTGCCAGCAGCTTAGTTGCGGTCCCCTACGAGCAGTACTTC	CASSLVAVPYEQYF
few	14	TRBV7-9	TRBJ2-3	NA	TGTGCCAGCAGCTTCACGAGGGACACAGATACGCAGTATTTT	CASSFTRDTDTQYF
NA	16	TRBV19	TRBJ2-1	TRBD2	TGTGCCAGTAGGCCTGGACTAGCGGGTTCCTACAATGAGCAGTTCTTC	CASRPGLAGSYNEQFF
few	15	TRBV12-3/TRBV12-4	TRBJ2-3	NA	TGTGCCAGCAGTTCCCGGGAAGAGGGTGCAGATACGCAGTATTTT	CASSSREEGADTQYF
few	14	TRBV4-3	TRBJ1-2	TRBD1	TGCGCCAGCAGCCCGGCGGCCGACAGGGTGGGCTACACCTTC	CASSPAADRVGYTF